What follows are 3 T cell receptor beta chains derived from one specimen sequenced in a study of blood T cell repertoires in COVID-19. Sequencing used immunoSEQ multiplex PCR; TCRdb keeps in-frame clones, though not all of them. The sample yields roughly 250,000 clones, around 90% seen once. The sample comprised PBMCs or T cells enriched from blood (not recorded which). The receptors were sampled from a human donor in a cohort exposed to, infected with or recovered from COVID-19 (not recorded which). The donor label of this sample is uncertain.

The CDR3 is CASSFWDRFYEQYF. The DNA of the CDR3 is TGTGCCAGCAGCTTCTGGGACAGGTTCTACGAGCAGTACTTC. The V call is TRBV5-6, the J call TRBJ2-7; TRBD1 agrees at 8 bases. V lost 2 bases and J lost 3; bases outside the gene matches: 4. CDR3 length: 14 residues. CDR1 and CDR2 from the germline V gene are SGHDT and YYEEEE.

This clone appeared a single time. The chain couples TRBV4-3 to TRBJ2-1; 10 positions match TRBD1. Unmatched junction bases numbered 8, after V lost 1 base and J lost 5 bases. The CDR3 loop spans 17 amino acids. The V gene's germline CDR1 is LGHNA and CDR2 YSLEER. The CDR3 DNA reads TGCGCCAGCAGCCAAGGGACAGGGGGTTCCGAGCACAATGAGCAGTTCTTC. Translated, it gives CASSQGTGGSEHNEQFF.

This chain connects TRBV5-6 to TRBJ1-2; possibly TRBD1 for D (5 bases). The CDR3 runs 14 residues. Germline V CDR1 and CDR2: SGHDT, YYEEEE. The germline V and J ends were trimmed by 3 bases and 4 bases, with 13 bases remaining between them. The CDR3 reads CASSSLRDGYGYTF. CDR3 sequence (DNA): TGTGCCAGCAGCTCCCTCAGGGATGGCTATGGCTACACCTTC.